This paragraph covers one TCR beta chain sequence. The target of this receptor is not known. Per-base quality was not reported, and no clone a single base away is much larger than it. These data come from a study of blood T cells in healthy people across ages (dated by TCRdb to about 2015). For the study in its entirety: In model experiments, roughly one uniquely barcoded TCR beta cDNA molecule per two T cells was captured by template switching. The study analyzed two additional independent replicas of 1 million unique cDNA reads from the same blood draw for two donors, one aged 18 to 29 and one aged 80 or older. To avoid experimental bias, donors of different ages were distributed randomly across sequencing lanes. The donors were split into four age groups: young (average 16 years), middle-aged (roughly 39), aged (roughly 68) and long-lived (about 74). The study measured age-related changes in TCR beta repertoire diversity using deep sequencing normalized with unique cDNA molecular identifiers. General findings and caveats noted by the study authors: Compared with the aged group, the long-lived group had more naive CD4+ T cells, fewer expanded clones and increased TCR diversity, suggesting age selection. Bulk unsorted PBMC profiling prevented conclusive comparison of naive and antigen-experienced compartments. Estimates of total diversity based on one million sequenced T cells were considered lower bounds and underestimates. The percentage of naive T cells measured by flow cytometry correlated strongly with observed TCR beta diversity. As age increased, observed TCR beta diversity per million T cells dropped in a roughly linear way, and a significant reduction was already evident by age about 40. Donor CMV infection status was unknown, potentially confounding age-related changes in expanded clonotypes.

The germline V gene encodes CDR1 KGHDR and CDR2 SFDVKD. The CDR3 numbers 13 residues from cysteine through phenylalanine. The kept DNA is CDR3 alone, 39 bases in frame from the first base. Trimming removed 10 bases from V and 5 bases from J, leaving 16 bases between the germline ends. Libraries were prepared through 5' RACE. Sequencing used an Illumina HiSeq 2500. A second PCR of about 6 to 11 cycles was performed with a sample-barcoded 5' primer and a J-beta primer mix. A template-switch 5' adaptor carrying 12 random nucleotides introduced a unique molecular identifier onto each TCR beta cDNA molecule. Each sample yielded at least 2.5 million CDR3-containing paired-end reads. All of the RNA was converted into first-strand cDNA using the Mint cDNA synthesis kit, with a TRBC-specific oligonucleotide serving as the primer. Following uracil-DNA glycosylase treatment, all cDNA underwent a first 18-cycle PCR with the universal primers M1SS and BC2_uni_R. The source study handled its data this way. For normalization, 1 million high-quality reads were randomly selected from each sample, with every read carrying a distinct molecular identifier. Instead of being binned into consensus sequences, reads that shared molecular identifiers were thrown out. MiTCR, set to a Q25 quality threshold and the strictest error-elimination algorithm, was used for CDR3 identification, clonotype clustering and error correction. A nonparametric unseen species model using Euler transformation provided a lower-bound estimate of total TCR beta diversity. The public reads were reanalyzed by TCRdb: fastp trimming at Q25, MiXCR alignment, in-frame beta chains only. When rows share a CDR3 protein, they turn into one entry using the most common DNA and genes. TCRdb's processing, not the authors', yielded these V and J calls. This sample gives 1.5 million to 2 million distinct CDR3 sequences in total; 28% of them show up just once. More than 6% of the sample goes to the ten largest clones.

Donors were 39 systemically healthy Caucasian individuals from Russia aged about 6 to 100 years. About 9.1 milliliters of peripheral blood were collected from each donor into EDTA-treated Vacutainer tubes. Ficoll-Paque density-gradient centrifugation was used to isolate PBMCs, with at least 6.5 million obtained per sample. Trizol reagent was used to extract total RNA from the PBMCs, yielding at least 5.5 micrograms per sample. Naive CD45RAhigh/CD27high T cell percentages were measured by flow cytometry on a PBMC aliquot from every donor. The sample comprised blood. This TCR came from a woman aged 25 to 45 in good health. The chain is made from TRBV24-1 and TRBJ2-5; TRBD2 is perhaps the D gene, given 5 matching bases. The CDR3 protein: CATEDGKSETQYF. In nucleotides, the sequence is TGTGCCACTGAGGACGGGAAATCGGAGACCCAGTACTTC.